The 18 T cell receptor beta chains given below trace back to one sample, sequenced in a study of naive and memory T cell subsets. Treatment reported: skin biopsy from PPD injection site in Mantoux-positive individual. A UMI-containing oligonucleotide was joined by 3' ligation to the TCR cDNA template. Amplification of ligated cDNA took four PCR rounds with SP2 and nested alpha and beta constant primers. Each CDR3 protein is one row after TCRdb ran MiXCR on the UMI-ligation and nested PCR reads. This sample yields around 31,000 distinct CDR3 sequences, of which 6.5% to 8% are seen a single time; approximately 2.8% belongs to the top ten. Sequenced material: skin, taken from a tuberculin skin test site. Source of these receptors: an adult in good health.

The chain employs TRBV6-4 and TRBJ1-6; 11 bases match TRBD1. The CDR3 is 15 amino acids. With V trimmed by 2 bases and J by 6 bases, 0 bases remained unmatched. Germline lookup yields CDR1 MRHNA and CDR2 SNTAGT. Here the CDR3 DNA reads TGTGCCAGCAGTGACGGGACAGGGGGTAATTCACCCCTCCACTTT. Its translation is CASSDGTGGNSPLHF.

This clonotype occurred many times. The J gene is TRBJ1-2, the V gene TRBV20-1, with 8 bases that match TRBD1. Germline V gives CDR1 DFQATT, CDR2 SNEGSKA (reference sequence). The CDR3 is 14 residues long. With 3 bases clipped from V and 4 bases from J, the junction kept 7 bases outside the gene matches. Here the CDR3 reads CSARRLGQAYGYTF. CDR3 DNA: TGCAGTGCTAGGAGGTTGGGACAGGCCTATGGCTACACCTTC.

The sample holds many counts of this clonotype. This rearrangement joins TRBV6-6 to TRBJ2-7; 8 bases align to TRBD2. Germline CDR1 MNHNY, CDR2 SVGAGI (reference sequence). The ends lost 5 bases at V and 3 bases at J; junction bases unmatched: 6. The CDR3 is made up of 14 amino acids. CDR3 sequence: CASSQSGGIYEQYF. CDR3 sequence (DNA): TGTGCCAGCAGTCAGAGCGGGGGCATCTACGAGCAGTACTTC.

V is TRBV19 and J is TRBJ2-1; possible D gene TRBD1, 6 bases. The CDR3 is 15 amino acids. Germline lookup yields CDR1 LNHDA and CDR2 SQIVND (reference sequence). Trimming left V 6 bases short and J 2 bases short, with 14 bases between. The CDR3 DNA sequence: TGTGCCAGTAGGCCGGGACACAAGACCTACAATGAGCAGTTCTTC. This gives the protein CASRPGHKTYNEQFF.

Of note for this clonotype: This may arise from a read error, as a much more abundant clone is one base away. The chain recombines TRBV5-1 with TRBJ1-5, with 7 bases matching TRBD1. CDR1 and CDR2 (germline): SGHRS, YFSETQ. The CDR3 length is 16 residues. CDR3 coding DNA: TGCGCCAGCAGCCCGGTCGCAGGGGGAGGCAATCAGCCCCAGAATTTT. Translating it yields CASSPVAGGGNQPQNF.

As for this clonotype: A much larger clonotype is one base distant, so this may be a read error. V usage is TRBV5-6 and J usage is TRBJ2-7, with D possibly being TRBD2 (6 bases). Germline assignment: CDR1 SGHDT and CDR2 YYEEEE. This CDR3 has 13 amino acids. The DNA for the CDR3 is TGTGCCAGCAGCGTAGGGAGGACCTACGAGCAGCACTTC. Protein sequence: CASSVGRTYEQHF.

This clonotype was recorded at least ten times. CDR3 nucleotide sequence: TGTGCCAGCAGTGATTTGCTTAGGACAGCCGTCTCCGAGCAGTACTTC. Translated: CASSDLLRTAVSEQYF. The chain joins TRBV25-1 to TRBJ2-7; D may be TRBD1 (6 bases). Trimming removed 3 bases from V and 6 bases from J, with 21 bases in between. In germline, CDR1 is MGHDK, CDR2 SYGVNS. This CDR3 has 16 residues.

The V call is TRBV20-1, the J call TRBJ2-1; 9 nucleotides line up with TRBD2. This CDR3 region has 15 residues. Germline V lookup: CDR1 DFQATT, CDR2 SNEGSKA (reference sequence). Losses at the gene ends were 5 bases for V and 7 bases for J; bases not matched to a gene: 12. In nucleotides, the CDR3 is TGCAGTGCTGCTGACGCGGGGGGGCCGGGGAATGAGCAGTTCTTC. It translates to CSAADAGGPGNEQFF.

The table lists this clonotype with many counts. This chain links TRBV20-1 with TRBJ2-4, with TRBD2 matching over 8 bases. Trimming cost V 0 bases and J 0 bases; bases outside gene matches: 4. In germline, CDR1 is DFQATT, CDR2 SNEGSKA (reference sequence). The CDR3 has 16 residues. The CDR3: CSARDRGGPAKNIQYF. CDR3 in DNA: TGCAGTGCTAGAGATCGGGGGGGGCCAGCCAAAAACATTCAGTACTTC.

This clonotype was counted many times. This rearrangement joins TRBV6-1 to TRBJ2-3, with D unclear. CDR1 and CDR2 (germline): MNHNS, SASEGT. The CDR3 is made up of 13 amino acids. The germline V and J ends were trimmed by 2 bases and 5 bases, with 8 bases remaining between them. The chain's CDR3 is CASSETHQDTQYF. The CDR3 DNA reads as TGTGCCAGCAGTGAAACACATCAAGATACGCAGTATTTT.

This clonotype was seen a handful of times. A much more abundant neighbour one base away suggests this may be a read error. This chain joins TRBV9 and TRBJ2-2; TRBD1 might be the D (5 bases). The CDR3 loop spans 17 amino acids. V was cut by 2 bases and J by 7 bases, with 21 bases left in between. Germline CDR1 SGDLS, CDR2 YYNGEE. The CDR3 DNA reads TGTGCCAGCAGCGTTGAACAGGCCCTAGTGGGATACGGGGAGCTGTTTTTT. Protein sequence: CASSVEQALVGYGELFF.

The rearrangement links TRBV5-1 to TRBJ2-7; TRBD1 agrees at 10 bases. Per germline, CDR1 SGHRS and CDR2 YFSETQ. The CDR3 has 14 residues. V lost 3 bases and J lost 6; bases outside the gene matches: 6. CDR3 residues: CASSSGQGPSEQYF. CDR3 nucleotides: TGCGCCAGCAGCTCGGGACAGGGGCCGTCCGAGCAGTACTTC.

This clonotype was picked up many times. This chain joins TRBV27 and TRBJ1-2; D remains unclear. Germline CDR1 reads MNHEY; CDR2 reads SMNVEV (reference sequence). V was cut by 0 bases and J by 1 base, with 9 bases left in between. The CDR3 totals 15 residues. The CDR3 DNA reads TGTGCCAGCAGTTTATCGGAGGGTAATAACTATGGCTACACCTTC. Translating gives CASSLSEGNNYGYTF.

This clonotype was seen at least ten times. The chain couples TRBV10-3 to TRBJ2-5; 10 nucleotides match TRBD1. V was pared by 4 bases and J by 5 bases, with 7 bases of the junction left unmatched. CDR3 size: 15 residues. Germline V lookup: CDR1 ENHRY, CDR2 SYGVKD. The CDR3: CAISGQGAGQETQYF. CDR3 sequence (DNA): TGTGCCATCAGTGGACAGGGGGCTGGGCAGGAGACCCAGTACTTC.

This clonotype has a handful of counts. This chain uses TRBV6-1 with TRBJ2-2, with D possibly being TRBD2 (5 bases). Germline V lookup: CDR1 MNHNS, CDR2 SASEGT. Trimming cost V 3 bases and J 0 bases, with 14 bases left between them. The CDR3 is 17 residues long. CDR3 bases: TGTGCCAGCAGTGACCTCCCCGCGGGTACGAACACCGGGGAGCTGTTTTTT. Protein sequence: CASSDLPAGTNTGELFF.

In this sample, this clonotype turned up many times. V and J are TRBV2 and TRBJ2-1, with D possibly TRBD1 on 7 matching bases. Trimming removed 9 bases at V and 3 bases at J, with 24 bases between. The CDR3 extends over 17 amino acids. Looked up from germline, CDR1 is SNHLY and CDR2 is FYNNEI. The DNA of the CDR3 is TGTGCCAGTACCGGGACAGATAAAACGGAGGGCTACAATGAGCAGTTCTTC. Amino acid sequence: CASTGTDKTEGYNEQFF.

The chain joins TRBV19 to TRBJ1-5, with D perhaps TRBD1 (5 bases). Germline V gene sequence: CDR1 LNHDA, CDR2 SQIVND (reference sequence). CDR3 length: 12 residues. V dropped 3 bases and J dropped 9 bases, with 9 bases sitting between them. The CDR3 loop reads CASSMGRGPQHF. The CDR3, as DNA: TGTGCCAGTAGTATGGGGCGCGGGCCCCAGCATTTT.

This clonotype was counted only a few times. This chain connects TRBV6-1 to TRBJ1-3; 12 nucleotides agree with TRBD1. Trimming took 6 bases from V and 2 from J; bases not matched to a gene: 14. The length of the CDR3 is 19 residues. Germline CDR1 reads MNHNS; CDR2 reads SASEGT. The CDR3 bases are TGTGCCAGCAGCCCGAGAGGGACAGGGGGCCTTTTGGCTGGAAACACCATATATTTT. Translating gives CASSPRGTGGLLAGNTIYF.